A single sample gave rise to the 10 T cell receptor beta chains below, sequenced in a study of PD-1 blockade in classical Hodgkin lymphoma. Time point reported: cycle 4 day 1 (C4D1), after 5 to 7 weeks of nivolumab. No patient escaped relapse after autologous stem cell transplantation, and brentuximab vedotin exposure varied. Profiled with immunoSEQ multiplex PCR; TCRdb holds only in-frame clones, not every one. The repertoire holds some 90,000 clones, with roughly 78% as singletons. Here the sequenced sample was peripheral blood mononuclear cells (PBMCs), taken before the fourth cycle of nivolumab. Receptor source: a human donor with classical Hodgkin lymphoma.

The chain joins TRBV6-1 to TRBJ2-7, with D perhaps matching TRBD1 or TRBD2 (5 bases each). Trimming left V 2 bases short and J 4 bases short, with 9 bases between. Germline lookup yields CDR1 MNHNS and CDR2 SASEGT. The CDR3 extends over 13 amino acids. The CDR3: CASSETGTYEQYF. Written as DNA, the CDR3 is TGTGCCAGCAGTGAAACTGGGACGTACGAGCAGTACTTC.

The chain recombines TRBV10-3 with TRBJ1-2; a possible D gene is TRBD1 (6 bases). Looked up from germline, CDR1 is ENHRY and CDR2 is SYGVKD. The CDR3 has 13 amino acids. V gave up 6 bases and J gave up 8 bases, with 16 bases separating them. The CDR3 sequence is CAISGTSEGGYTF. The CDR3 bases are TGTGCCATCAGCGGGACATCGGAGGGCGGCTACACCTTC.

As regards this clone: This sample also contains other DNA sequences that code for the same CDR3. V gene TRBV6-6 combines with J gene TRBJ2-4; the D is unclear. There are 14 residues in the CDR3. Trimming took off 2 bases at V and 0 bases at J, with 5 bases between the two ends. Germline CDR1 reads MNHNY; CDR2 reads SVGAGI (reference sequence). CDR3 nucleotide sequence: TGTGCCAGCAGTTACGGCCTAGCCAAAAACATTCAGTACTTC. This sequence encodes CASSYGLAKNIQYF.

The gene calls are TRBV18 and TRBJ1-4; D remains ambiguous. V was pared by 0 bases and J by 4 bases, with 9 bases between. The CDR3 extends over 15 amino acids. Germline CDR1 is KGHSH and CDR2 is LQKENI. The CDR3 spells CASSPPSQDNEKLFF. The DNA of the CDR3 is TGTGCCAGCTCACCACCGTCCCAGGATAATGAAAAACTGTTTTTT.

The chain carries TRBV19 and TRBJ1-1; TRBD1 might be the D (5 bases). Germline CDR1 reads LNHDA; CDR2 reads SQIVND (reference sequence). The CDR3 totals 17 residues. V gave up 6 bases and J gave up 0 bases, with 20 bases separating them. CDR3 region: CASSRQRVGFMNTEAFF. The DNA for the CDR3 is TGTGCCAGTAGCCGACAGCGGGTGGGCTTCATGAACACTGAAGCTTTCTTT.

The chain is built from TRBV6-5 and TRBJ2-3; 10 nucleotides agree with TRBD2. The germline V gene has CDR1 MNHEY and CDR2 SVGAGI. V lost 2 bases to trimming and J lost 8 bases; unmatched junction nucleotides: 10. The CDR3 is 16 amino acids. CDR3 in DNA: TGTGCCAGCAGTTACGACGGAGCGGGGGGGCTCGGTACGCAGTATTTT. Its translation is CASSYDGAGGLGTQYF.

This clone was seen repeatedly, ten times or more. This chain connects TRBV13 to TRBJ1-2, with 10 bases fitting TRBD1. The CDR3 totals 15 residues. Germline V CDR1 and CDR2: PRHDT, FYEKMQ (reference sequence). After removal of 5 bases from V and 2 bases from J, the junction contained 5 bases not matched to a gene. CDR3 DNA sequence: TGTGCCAGCAGCCCACAGGACAGGGGGAACTATGGCTACACCTTC. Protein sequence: CASSPQDRGNYGYTF.

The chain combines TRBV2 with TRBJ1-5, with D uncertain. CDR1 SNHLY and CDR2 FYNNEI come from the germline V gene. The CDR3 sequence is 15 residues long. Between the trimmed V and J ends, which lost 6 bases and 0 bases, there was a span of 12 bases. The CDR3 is CASRSGGPSNQPQHF. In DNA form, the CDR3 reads TGTGCCAGCAGGTCAGGCGGCCCTAGCAATCAGCCCCAGCATTTT.

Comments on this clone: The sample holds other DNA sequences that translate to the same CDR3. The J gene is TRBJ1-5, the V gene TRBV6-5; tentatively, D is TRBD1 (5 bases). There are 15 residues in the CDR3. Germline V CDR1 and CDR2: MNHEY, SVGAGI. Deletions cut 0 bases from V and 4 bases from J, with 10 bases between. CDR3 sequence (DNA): TGTGCCAGCAGTTACTCGGGGGTTTCGAATCAGCCCCAGCATTTT. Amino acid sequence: CASSYSGVSNQPQHF.

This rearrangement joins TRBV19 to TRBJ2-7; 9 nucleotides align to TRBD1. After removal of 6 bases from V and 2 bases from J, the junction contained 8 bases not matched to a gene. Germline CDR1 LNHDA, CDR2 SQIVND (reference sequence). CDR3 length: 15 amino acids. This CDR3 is CASRQGQGLTYEQYF. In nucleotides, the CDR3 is TGTGCCAGTAGGCAGGGACAGGGTCTGACCTACGAGCAGTACTTC.